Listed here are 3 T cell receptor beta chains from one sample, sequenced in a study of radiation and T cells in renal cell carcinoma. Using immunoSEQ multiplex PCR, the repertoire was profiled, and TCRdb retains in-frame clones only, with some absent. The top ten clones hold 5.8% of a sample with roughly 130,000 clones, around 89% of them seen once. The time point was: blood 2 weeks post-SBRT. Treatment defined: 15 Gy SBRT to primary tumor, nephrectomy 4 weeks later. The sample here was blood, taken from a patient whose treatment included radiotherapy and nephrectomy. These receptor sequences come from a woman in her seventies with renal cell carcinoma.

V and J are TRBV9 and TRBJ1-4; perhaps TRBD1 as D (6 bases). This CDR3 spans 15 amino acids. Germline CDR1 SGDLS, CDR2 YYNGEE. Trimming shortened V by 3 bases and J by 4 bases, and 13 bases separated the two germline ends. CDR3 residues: CASSASGALNEKLFF. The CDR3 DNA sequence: TGTGCCAGCAGCGCATCAGGGGCTCTTAATGAAAAACTGTTTTTT.

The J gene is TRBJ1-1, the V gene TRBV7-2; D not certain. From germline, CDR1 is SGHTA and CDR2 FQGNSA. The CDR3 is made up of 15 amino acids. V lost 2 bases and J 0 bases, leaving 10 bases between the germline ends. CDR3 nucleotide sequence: TGTGCCAGCAGCTTAAATCGGGCTATGAACACTGAAGCTTTCTTT. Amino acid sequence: CASSLNRAMNTEAFF.

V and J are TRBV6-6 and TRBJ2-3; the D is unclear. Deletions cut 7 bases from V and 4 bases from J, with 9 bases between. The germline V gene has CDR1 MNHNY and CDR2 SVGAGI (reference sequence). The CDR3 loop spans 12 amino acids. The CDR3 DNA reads TGTGCCAGCAAAGAGGCCGCAGATACGCAGTATTTT. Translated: CASKEAADTQYF.